The 22 T cell receptor beta chains listed next were all sequenced from one sample in a study of early T cells in non-severe SARS-CoV-2 infection. TCRdb recomputed calls from the 5' RACE reads with MiXCR, one row per CDR3 protein. The table includes more than 85,000 distinct CDR3 sequences, around 16% detected once. Sequenced sample: whole blood. These receptor sequences come from an adult who was a healthcare worker with PCR-confirmed SARS-CoV-2 infection or an uninfected control (not recorded which).

This chain links TRBV29-1 with TRBJ1-2, with D possibly being TRBD1 (6 bases). V was trimmed by 6 bases and J by 0 bases, leaving 8 bases between them. Germline loops: CDR1 SQVTM, CDR2 ANQGSEA. The CDR3 consists of 12 residues. The CDR3 sequence: CSVGQSNYGYTF. The CDR3, as DNA: TGCAGCGTCGGACAGTCTAACTATGGCTACACCTTC.

The chain links TRBV10-2 to TRBJ1-5, with 10 nucleotides matching TRBD1. Trimming took 3 bases from V and 7 from J; bases not matched to a gene: 12. CDR3 length equals 17 residues. Germline values: CDR1 WSHSY, CDR2 SAAADI. The CDR3 DNA reads TGCGCCAGCAGTGATAGGACAGGGGGTGGTAGTACGCAGCCCCAGCATTTT. It codes for CASSDRTGGGSTQPQHF.

This chain joins TRBV4-3 and TRBJ2-1; tentative D call: TRBD1 (6 bases). Trimming cost V 0 bases and J 14 bases, with 17 bases left between them. Germline-derived CDR1 and CDR2 are LGHNA and YSLEER. The CDR3 runs 14 residues. CDR3 sequence reads: CASSQDRGDFGKFF. The CDR3, as DNA: TGCGCCAGCAGCCAAGACAGGGGCGACTTTGGGAAGTTCTTC.

By share, this clonotype ranks as medium-sized. The chain combines TRBV4-2 with TRBJ2-7, with 9 bases that match TRBD1. CDR3 size: 15 residues. Germline-derived CDR1 and CDR2 are LGHNA and YNFKEQ. V was clipped by 1 base and J by 6 bases; unmatched bases: 7. The CDR3 reads CASSQGTGDPSEQYF. CDR3 nucleotides: TGTGCCAGCAGCCAAGGGACAGGGGACCCCAGCGAGCAGTACTTC.

The chain couples TRBV7-6 to TRBJ2-5, with 10 bases fitting TRBD2. With V trimmed by 5 bases and J by 1 base, 7 bases remained unmatched. Germline assignment: CDR1 SGHVS and CDR2 FNYEAQ. CDR3 length equals 16 residues. DNA for the CDR3: TGTGCCAGCAGCCCTTATGGGACTAGCGTCCAAGAGACCCAGTACTTC. Protein: CASSPYGTSVQETQYF. The full variable domain, in which reference TRBV7-6 and TRBJ2-5 provide the parts outside the CDR3, is GAGVSQSPRYKVTKRGQDVALRCDPISGHVSLYWYRQALGQGPEFLTYFNYEAQQDKSGLPNDRFSAERPEGSISTLTIQRTEQRDSAMYRCASSPYGTSVQETQYFGPGTRLLVL.

This clonotype was picked up many times. This rearrangement joins TRBV28 to TRBJ2-7; D could derive from TRBD1 or TRBD2 (5 bases each). The germline V and J ends were trimmed by 4 bases and 3 bases, with 16 bases remaining between them. The CDR3 is 15 residues long. Germline-derived CDR1 and CDR2 are MDHEN and SYDVKM. The CDR3 DNA reads TGTGCCAGCAGTTGGACGGCCGTGGGGGTCTACGAGCAGTACTTC. Translated, it gives CASSWTAVGVYEQYF.

This clonotype was detected only a few times. CDR3 residues: CASSMIAGTITDTQYF. CDR3 nucleotides: TGTGCCAGTAGTATGATAGCGGGTACGATCACAGATACGCAGTATTTT. This chain links TRBV19 with TRBJ2-3; 7 bases map to TRBD2. This CDR3 comprises 16 residues. Germline V gene data show CDR1 as LNHDA and CDR2 as SQIVND (reference sequence). V was pared by 3 bases and J by 2 bases, with 8 bases of the junction left unmatched.

This clonotype was counted ten times or more. The rearrangement uses TRBV6-2 or TRBV6-3 and TRBJ1-5; D uncertain. V was clipped by 6 bases and J by 3 bases, with 18 bases between them. Per the germline V gene, CDR1 is MNHEY and CDR2 is SVGEGT. CDR3 size: 16 residues. CDR3 sequence (DNA): TGTGCCAGCAGATTGAGAGAGGGCCTAGCCAATCAGCCCCAGCATTTT. Translating gives CASRLREGLANQPQHF.

This clonotype was seen a handful of times. This chain joins TRBV27 and TRBJ1-6; TRBD1 aligns across 8 bases. This CDR3 is built from 16 residues. Germline-derived CDR1 and CDR2 are MNHEY and SMNVEV (reference sequence). The V and J ends lost 4 bases and 10 bases, in that order; junction bases with no gene match: 12. As DNA, the CDR3 is TGTGCCAGCAGTTCCACTTGGACAGGGTTAAGGTCACCCCTCCACTTT. Residues: CASSSTWTGLRSPLHF.

In its sample, this clonotype was seen many times. The chain employs TRBV27 and TRBJ2-5; D unclear. This CDR3 has 13 residues. V shed 5 bases and J shed 3 bases, with 10 bases lying between them. CDR1 MNHEY and CDR2 SMNVEV come from the germline V gene (reference sequence). CDR3 bases: TGTGCCAGCAGTCCCCGGACGGAAGAGACCCAGTACTTC. It translates to CASSPRTEETQYF.

This chain uses TRBV29-1 with TRBJ2-1; D may be TRBD2 (6 bases). Trimming stripped 3 bases from V and 5 bases from J, with 17 bases between. This CDR3 has 15 residues. CDR1 and CDR2 from the germline V gene are SQVTM and ANQGSEA. The CDR3 nucleotides read TGCAGCGTTGACCCTGGGCTAGCGCGAGACAATGAGCAGTTCTTC. Its protein is CSVDPGLARDNEQFF.

This chain links TRBV7-9 with TRBJ1-2; D uncertain. CDR3 length equals 13 residues. V was trimmed by 8 bases and J by 0 bases, leaving 10 bases between them. Germline-derived CDR1 and CDR2 are SEHNR and FQNEAQ (reference sequence). The CDR3 DNA sequence: TGTGCCAGCGGGCGCGGGTCTAACTATGGCTACACCTTC. Translated, it gives CASGRGSNYGYTF.

This clonotype was recorded a few times. This rearrangement joins TRBV5-8 to TRBJ2-1; weak D call: TRBD2 (5 bases). Germline CDR1 and CDR2: SGHTS and YDEGEE. This CDR3 has 12 residues. Trimming removed 7 bases from V and 4 bases from J, with 9 bases in between. The CDR3 coding sequence is TGTGCCAGCGGCGAGGGTTACAATGAGCAGTTCTTC. It codes for CASGEGYNEQFF.

This clonotype was observed a few times. The J gene is TRBJ1-4, the V gene TRBV2; D gene uncertain. From germline, CDR1 is SNHLY and CDR2 FYNNEI. V gave up 5 bases and J gave up 0 bases, with 7 bases separating them. The length of the CDR3 is 14 residues. CDR3 loop: CASSPIPTNEKLFF. CDR3 nucleotides: TGTGCCAGCAGTCCGATCCCAACTAATGAAAAACTGTTTTTT.

This clonotype was detected only a few times. The chain uses TRBV7-6 and TRBJ2-2; 8 positions agree with TRBD1. The CDR3 is 16 amino acids. From germline, CDR1 is SGHVS and CDR2 FNYEAQ. V gave up 1 base and J gave up 7 bases; unmatched junction bases: 8. Here the CDR3 reads CASSLGGQGAGGELFF. The CDR3, as DNA: TGTGCCAGCAGCTTAGGCGGGCAGGGGGCCGGCGGGGAGCTGTTTTTT.

This clonotype has at least ten counts. This chain joins TRBV18 and TRBJ1-2, with D possibly matching TRBD1 (5 bases). V gave up 0 bases and J gave up 5 bases, with 10 bases separating them. The CDR3 consists of 14 residues. Germline V lookup: CDR1 KGHSH, CDR2 LQKENI. CDR3 amino acids: CASSPPSRGYGYTF. The CDR3 coding sequence is TGTGCCAGCTCACCACCGTCAAGGGGATATGGCTACACCTTC. The full variable domain, completed using reference TRBV18 and TRBJ1-2, is NAGVMQNPRHLVRRRGQEARLRCSPMKGHSHVYWYRQLPEEGLKFMVYLQKENIIDESGMPKERFSAEFPKEGPSILRIQQVVRGDSAAYFCASSPPSRGYGYTFGSGTRLTVV.

This clonotype was counted between two and nine times. This chain connects TRBV20-1 to TRBJ2-7; 10 bases match TRBD1. The germline CDR1 and CDR2 sequences are DFQATT and SNEGSKA (reference sequence). V was pared by 4 bases and J by 2 bases, with 5 bases of the junction left unmatched. The CDR3 covers 14 residues. The CDR3 sequence is CSATRDRGTYEQYF. DNA for the CDR3: TGCAGTGCTACCCGGGACAGGGGAACCTACGAGCAGTACTTC.

The J gene is TRBJ2-2, the V gene TRBV11-2; tentative D call: TRBD1 (6 bases). The V gene lost 0 bases and the J gene lost 2 bases, with 10 bases spanning the gap. Germline V gene sequence: CDR1 SGHAT, CDR2 FQNNGV. The CDR3 extends over 16 amino acids. The CDR3 loop is CASSLESRGNTGELFF. CDR3 DNA: TGTGCCAGCAGCTTAGAGTCCAGGGGCAACACCGGGGAGCTGTTTTTT.

This clonotype showed up just a few times. The rearrangement uses TRBV20-1 and TRBJ2-5; TRBD2 might be the D (6 bases). Trimming took 5 bases from V and 5 from J, leaving 18 bases between them. The CDR3 runs 14 residues. Germline V gene data show CDR1 as DFQATT and CDR2 as SNEGSKA (reference sequence). The CDR3 nucleotides are TGCAGTGCTGATTTCCGGAGGGCCGGGGAGACCCAGTACTTC. Protein product: CSADFRRAGETQYF.

This clonotype was observed at least ten times. The gene calls are TRBV7-2 and TRBJ1-3; no clear D. From germline, CDR1 is SGHTA and CDR2 FQGNSA. The CDR3 contains 15 residues. V was pared by 1 base and J by 4 bases, with 11 bases between. As DNA, the CDR3 is TGTGCCAGCAGCTTAGTCGGCGGACCGGGAAACACCATATATTTT. Protein: CASSLVGGPGNTIYF.

This chain connects TRBV20-1 to TRBJ2-7; TRBD2 aligns across 8 bases. Germline CDR1 DFQATT, CDR2 SNEGSKA (reference sequence). The CDR3 extends over 17 amino acids. After removal of 0 bases from V and 0 bases from J, the junction contained 10 bases not matched to a gene. CDR3 loop: CSARDPLGSGNSYEQYF. The CDR3 DNA sequence: TGCAGTGCTAGAGATCCCCTGGGTAGCGGGAACTCCTACGAGCAGTACTTC.

There are a few counts of this clonotype. The CDR3 coding sequence is TGTGCCTGGAGTGTACGCTACAGGGTCCACGAGCAGTACTTC. It yields the protein CAWSVRYRVHEQYF. The J gene is TRBJ2-7, the V gene TRBV30; a possible D gene is TRBD1 (6 bases). CDR1 is GTSNPN, CDR2 SVGIG, per germline (reference sequence). The V end lost 0 bases, the J end lost 5 bases, and 14 bases lay between the germline ends. This CDR3 region has 14 residues.